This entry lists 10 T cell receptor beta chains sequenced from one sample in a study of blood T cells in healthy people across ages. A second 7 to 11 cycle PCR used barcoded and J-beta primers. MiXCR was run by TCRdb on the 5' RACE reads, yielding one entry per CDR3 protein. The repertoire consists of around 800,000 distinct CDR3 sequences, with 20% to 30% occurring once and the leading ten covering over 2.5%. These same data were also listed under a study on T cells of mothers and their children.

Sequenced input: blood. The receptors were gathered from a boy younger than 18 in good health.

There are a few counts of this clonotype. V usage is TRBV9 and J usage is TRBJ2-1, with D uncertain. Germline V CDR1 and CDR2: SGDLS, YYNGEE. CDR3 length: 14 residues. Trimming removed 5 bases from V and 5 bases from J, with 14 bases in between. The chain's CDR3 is CASSSGSFNNEQFF. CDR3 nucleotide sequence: TGTGCCAGCAGTTCCGGAAGTTTTAACAATGAGCAGTTCTTC.

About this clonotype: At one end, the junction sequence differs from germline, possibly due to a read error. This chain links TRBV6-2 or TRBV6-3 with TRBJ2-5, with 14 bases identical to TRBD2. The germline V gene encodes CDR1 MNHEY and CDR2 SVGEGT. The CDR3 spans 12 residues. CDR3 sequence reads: CATGTSGGRKFF. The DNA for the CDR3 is TGTGCGACCGGGACTAGCGGGGGCCGAAAGTTCTTC.

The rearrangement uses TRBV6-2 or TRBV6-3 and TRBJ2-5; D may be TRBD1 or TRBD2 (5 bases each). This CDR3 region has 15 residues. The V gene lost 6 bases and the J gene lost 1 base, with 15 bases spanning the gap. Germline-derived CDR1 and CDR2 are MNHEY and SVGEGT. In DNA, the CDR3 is TGTGCCAGCAGCCCTATCGGGGCGCTCCAAGAGACCCAGTACTTC. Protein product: CASSPIGALQETQYF.

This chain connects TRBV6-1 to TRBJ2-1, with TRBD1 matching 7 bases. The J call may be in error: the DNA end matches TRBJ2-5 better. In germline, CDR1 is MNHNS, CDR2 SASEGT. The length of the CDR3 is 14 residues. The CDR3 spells CASSDYRGRETQYF. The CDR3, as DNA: TGTGCCAGCAGTGACTACAGGGGACGAGAGACCCAGTACTTC.

CDR3: CASSDRTGATEAFF. CDR3 bases: TGTGCCAGCAGTGATCGAACAGGGGCCACTGAAGCTTTCTTT. This chain links TRBV25-1 with TRBJ1-1; TRBD1 matches 7 bases. The germline V gene encodes CDR1 MGHDK and CDR2 SYGVNS. Trimming at V came to 3 bases and at J to 4 bases, leaving 5 bases not matched to a gene. The CDR3 totals 14 residues.

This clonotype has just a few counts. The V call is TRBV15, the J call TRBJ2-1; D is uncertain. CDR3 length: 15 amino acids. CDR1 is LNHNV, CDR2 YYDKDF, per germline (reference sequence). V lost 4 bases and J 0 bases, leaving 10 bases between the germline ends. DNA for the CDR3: TGTGCCACCAGCAATAGGGTCAGCTCCTACAATGAGCAGTTCTTC. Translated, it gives CATSNRVSSYNEQFF.

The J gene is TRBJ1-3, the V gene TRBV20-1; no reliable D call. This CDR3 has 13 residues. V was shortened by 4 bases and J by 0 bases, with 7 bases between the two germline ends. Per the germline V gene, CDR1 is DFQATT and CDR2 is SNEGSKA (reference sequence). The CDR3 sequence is CSAKPNSGNTIYF. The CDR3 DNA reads TGCAGTGCTAAACCGAACTCTGGAAACACCATATATTTT.

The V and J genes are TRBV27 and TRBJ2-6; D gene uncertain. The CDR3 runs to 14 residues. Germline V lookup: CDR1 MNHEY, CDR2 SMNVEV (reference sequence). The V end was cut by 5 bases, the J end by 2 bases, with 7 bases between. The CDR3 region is CASSNIAGANVLTF. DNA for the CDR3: TGTGCCAGCAGTAATATAGCTGGGGCCAACGTCCTGACTTTC. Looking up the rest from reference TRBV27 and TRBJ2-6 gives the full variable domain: EAQVTQNPRYLITVTGKKLTVTCSQNMNHEYMSWYRQDPGLGLRQIYYSMNVEVTDKGDVPEGYKVSRKEKRNFPLILESPSPNQTSLYFCASSNIAGANVLTFGAGSRLTVL.

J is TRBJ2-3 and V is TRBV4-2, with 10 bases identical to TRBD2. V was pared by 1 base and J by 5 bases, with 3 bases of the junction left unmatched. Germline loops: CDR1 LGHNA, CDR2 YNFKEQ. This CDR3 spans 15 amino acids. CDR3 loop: CASSQGGLALDTQYF. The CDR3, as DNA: TGTGCCAGCAGCCAAGGGGGACTAGCGTTAGATACGCAGTATTTT.

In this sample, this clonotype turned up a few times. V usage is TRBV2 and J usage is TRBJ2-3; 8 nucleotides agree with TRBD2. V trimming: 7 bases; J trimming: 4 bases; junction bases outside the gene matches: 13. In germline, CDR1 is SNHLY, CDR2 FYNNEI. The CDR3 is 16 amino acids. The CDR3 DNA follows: TGTGCCAGCACCCAGGTGGGAGTAGCGGGGCCAGATACGCAGTATTTT. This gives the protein CASTQVGVAGPDTQYF.